These 15 T cell receptor beta chains originate from one sample sequenced in a study of cytomegalovirus exposure and HLA in healthy donors. Use of 60 Vbeta and 13 Jbeta primers characterized the PCR. Method: immunoSEQ multiplex PCR; TCRdb's copy keeps in-frame clones and lacks some. The data contain about 160,000 clones, around 75% of them seen just once; the ten biggest clones take up approximately 2.4%. The sample was PBMCs. These receptors all come from a female donor in good health and CMV-seronegative.

The chain is built from TRBV29-1 and TRBJ2-5; 8 bases are a match to TRBD2. Germline trimming cut 6 bases from V and 4 bases from J; bases unmatched to any gene: 10. The CDR3 consists of 14 residues. The germline V gene encodes CDR1 SQVTM and CDR2 ANQGSEA. In DNA, the CDR3 is TGCAGCGTCCTCAGGGCGGGAGGCCCAGAGACCCAGTACTTC. Protein product: CSVLRAGGPETQYF.

The V call is TRBV7-9, the J call TRBJ2-1; a weak D match, TRBD1 (6 bases). The CDR3 sequence is 15 residues long. Trimming cost V 0 bases and J 3 bases, with 9 bases left between them. CDR1 and CDR2 from the germline V gene are SEHNR and FQNEAQ (reference sequence). In nucleotides, the CDR3 is TGTGCCAGCAGCTTAGCAGGGGGAATCTACAATGAGCAGTTCTTC. It is translated as CASSLAGGIYNEQFF.

This chain joins TRBV11-3 and TRBJ2-1; a weak D match, TRBD1 (6 bases). V dropped 3 bases and J dropped 0 bases, with 9 bases sitting between them. The CDR3 contains 15 residues. CDR1 and CDR2 from the germline V gene are SGHNT and YENEEA. CDR3 in amino acids: CASSLTGSSYNEQFF. CDR3 in DNA: TGTGCCAGCAGCTTGACAGGAAGCTCCTACAATGAGCAGTTCTTC. Full variable domain (rest looked up from reference TRBV11-3 and TRBJ2-1): EAGVVQSPRYKIIEKKQPVAFWCNPISGHNTLYWYLQNLGQGPELLIRYENEEAVDDSQLPKDRFSAERLKGVDSTLKIQPAELGDSAVYLCASSLTGSSYNEQFFGPGTRLTVL.

The chain is built from TRBV10-3 and TRBJ2-5; TRBD2 aligns across 12 bases. With V trimmed by 8 bases and J by 4 bases, 14 bases remained unmatched. The CDR3 is made up of 17 amino acids. The germline CDR1 and CDR2 sequences are ENHRY and SYGVKD. The CDR3 nucleotides read TGTGCCATCTCCCAATCTCTAGCGGGAGGGGGGGGAGAGACCCAGTACTTC. This codes for CAISQSLAGGGGETQYF.

V usage is TRBV29-1 and J usage is TRBJ2-7, with TRBD1 identical over 10 bases. V shed 4 bases and J 7 bases; nucleotides not matched to a gene: 1. The CDR3 covers 11 residues. Germline CDR1 is SQVTM and CDR2 is ANQGSEA. The CDR3 region has the DNA TGCAGCGTTGTGGACAGGGGGGAGCAGTACTTC. Its protein product is CSVVDRGEQYF.

V and J are TRBV2 and TRBJ2-1; 9 bases agree with TRBD1. Trimming took 6 bases from V and 3 from J; bases not matched to a gene: 9. Germline values: CDR1 SNHLY, CDR2 FYNNEI. The CDR3 loop spans 16 amino acids. CDR3 coding DNA: TGTGCCAGCAGAGCCAGAATGGGACAGGGCTACAATGAGCAGTTCTTC. Encoded protein: CASRARMGQGYNEQFF.

The chain employs TRBV14 and TRBJ2-1; no definite D call. V was trimmed by 4 bases and J by 2 bases, leaving 6 bases between them. The CDR3 loop spans 13 amino acids. CDR1 and CDR2 (germline): SGHDN, FVKESK. In nucleotides, the CDR3 is TGTGCCAGCAGCCTAGCCCCCTACAATGAGCAGTTCTTC. It yields the protein CASSLAPYNEQFF.

The V and J genes are TRBV18 and TRBJ2-1; 14 nucleotides agree with TRBD2. Trimming removed 4 bases from V and 8 bases from J; junction bases left unmatched: 10. Germline-derived CDR1 and CDR2 are KGHSH and LQKENI. The CDR3 has 17 residues. CDR3 region: CASSHGLAGGPGDEQFF. The CDR3 coding sequence is TGTGCCAGCTCACATGGACTAGCGGGGGGCCCTGGGGATGAGCAGTTCTTC.

J is TRBJ2-7 and V is TRBV4-2, with 9 nucleotides matching TRBD2. The CDR3 runs to 16 residues. V dropped 0 bases and J dropped 2; count of bases not matched to a gene: 5. Looked up from germline, CDR1 is LGHNA and CDR2 is YNFKEQ. The CDR3 protein is CASSQEWLAGTYEQYF. The CDR3 nucleotides are TGTGCCAGCAGCCAAGAGTGGCTAGCGGGGACCTACGAGCAGTACTTC.

The chain carries TRBV29-1 and TRBJ2-7; tentative D call: TRBD2 (5 bases). V was trimmed by 4 bases and J by 1 base, leaving 14 bases between them. The CDR3 is made up of 14 amino acids. Germline V gene data show CDR1 as SQVTM and CDR2 as ANQGSEA. The DNA of the CDR3 is TGCAGCGTTGGAGGACTCGACCATTCCTACGAGCAGTACTTC. This translates into CSVGGLDHSYEQYF.

The genes are TRBV7-9 and TRBJ1-5; 9 bases line up with TRBD1. Germline values: CDR1 SEHNR, CDR2 FQNEAQ (reference sequence). There are 15 residues in the CDR3. With 2 bases clipped from V and 6 bases from J, the junction kept 5 bases outside the gene matches. The CDR3 spells CASSLTGQGGQPQHF. The CDR3, as DNA: TGTGCCAGCAGCTTAACGGGACAGGGTGGTCAGCCCCAGCATTTT.

The chain uses TRBV6-5 and TRBJ2-5; unclear D gene. Germline CDR1 reads MNHEY; CDR2 reads SVGAGI. Trimming removed 0 bases from V and 0 bases from J, with 8 bases in between. This CDR3 spans 15 amino acids. CDR3 nucleotide sequence: TGTGCCAGCAGTTACTCGAGCACTTACCAAGAGACCCAGTACTTC. It yields the protein CASSYSSTYQETQYF.

V is TRBV2 and J is TRBJ1-4, with 9 bases aligning to TRBD1. CDR3 length: 18 amino acids. Germline assignment: CDR1 SNHLY and CDR2 FYNNEI. J gave up 5 bases and V 6 bases, and 16 bases lay outside the gene matches. The CDR3 bases are TGTGCCAGCAGGACACGTAGAGGGACAGGGAGTAACAATGAAAAACTGTTTTTT. Translation: CASRTRRGTGSNNEKLFF.

The rearrangement links TRBV7-3 to TRBJ1-1; 10 bases map to TRBD1. Germline V CDR1 and CDR2: SGHTA, FQGTGA. V was pared by 5 bases and J by 3 bases, with 3 bases of the junction left unmatched. The CDR3 has 14 residues. In nucleotides, the CDR3 is TGTGCCAGCAGCCCGGGACAGGGGTACACTGAAGCTTTCTTT. As protein: CASSPGQGYTEAFF.

This chain connects TRBV6-5 to TRBJ2-7; 7 bases map to TRBD1. V shed 6 bases and J 7 bases; nucleotides not matched to a gene: 9. CDR1 is MNHEY and CDR2 is SVGAGI in the germline V gene. The CDR3 length is 13 residues. The DNA for the CDR3 is TGTGCCAGCAGCGTGACAGGGACGGGTGAGCAGTACTTC. Residues: CASSVTGTGEQYF.